This T cell receptor beta chain emerged from a study of blood T cells in healthy people across ages. A second roughly 6 to 11 cycle PCR used barcoded and J-beta primers. TCRdb re-analysed the 5' RACE reads in MiXCR, keeping a single row per CDR3 protein. Of about 840,000 distinct CDR3 sequences detected, 25% to 30% appear once; the ten largest clones hold 10%. In its sample, this clonotype was seen many times. Its antigen is as yet unknown. Losses at the gene ends were 2 bases for V and 4 bases for J; bases not matched to a gene: 4. The germline V gene encodes CDR1 SNHLY and CDR2 FYNNEI. The length of the CDR3 is 15 residues. Findings of the study overall: Naive T cell percentage showed a strong correlation with the diversity of TCR beta. From one million sequenced T cells, diversity estimates were lower bounds. Naive CD4+ cell counts and diversity both ran higher in long-lived than in aged donors.

These same data were also listed under a study on T cells of mothers and their children.

The receptor comes from a woman in her thirties or forties in good health. The rearrangement uses TRBV2 and TRBJ2-5, with 10 bases identical to TRBD2. The sequencing input was blood. The CDR3 sequence is CASSELGLALETQYF. The CDR3, as DNA: TGTGCCAGCAGTGAATTGGGACTAGCGCTAGAGACCCAGTACTTC.